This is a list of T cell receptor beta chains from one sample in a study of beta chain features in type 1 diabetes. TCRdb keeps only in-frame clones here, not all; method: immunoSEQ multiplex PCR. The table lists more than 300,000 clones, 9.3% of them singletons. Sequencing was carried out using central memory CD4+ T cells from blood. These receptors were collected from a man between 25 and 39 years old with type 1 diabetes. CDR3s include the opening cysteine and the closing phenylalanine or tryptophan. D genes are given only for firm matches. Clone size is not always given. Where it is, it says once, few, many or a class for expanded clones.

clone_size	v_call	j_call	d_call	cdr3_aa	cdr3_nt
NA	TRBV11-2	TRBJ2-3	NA	CASSPYDATQYF	TGTGCCAGCAGCCCCTACGATGCTACGCAGTATTTT
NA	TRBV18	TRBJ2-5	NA	CASSPLLEKETQYF	TGTGCCAGCTCACCTCTCCTCGAGAAAGAGACCCAGTACTTC
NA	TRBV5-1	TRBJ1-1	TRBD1	CASSATTGPHPLNTEAFF	TGCGCCAGCAGCGCCACGACAGGGCCCCACCCATTGAACACTGAAGCTTTCTTT
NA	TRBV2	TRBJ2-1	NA	CASSADRGGGQDLFF	TGTGCCAGCAGTGCGGACCGAGGGGGGGGCCAGGATCTGTTCTTC
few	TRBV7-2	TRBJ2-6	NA	CASSSGVSGANVLTF	TGTGCCAGCAGCTCGGGCGTCTCTGGGGCCAACGTCCTGACTTTC
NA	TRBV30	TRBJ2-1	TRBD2	CACYKRGYNEQFF	TGTGCCTGCTATAAGCGGGGGTACAATGAGCAGTTCTTC
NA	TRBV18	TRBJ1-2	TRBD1	CASSPGQGLGYGYTF	TGTGCCAGCTCACCTGGACAGGGGCTCGGCTATGGCTACACCTTC
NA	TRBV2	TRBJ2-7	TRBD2	CASTPTSGGRFEQYF	TGTGCCAGCACCCCGACTAGCGGGGGGAGATTCGAGCAGTACTTC
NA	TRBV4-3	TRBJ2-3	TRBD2	CASSQAVGLAGLGDTQYF	TGCGCCAGCAGCCAAGCAGTGGGACTAGCGGGGTTGGGAGATACGCAGTATTTT
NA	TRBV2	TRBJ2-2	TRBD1	CASKGQQNTGELFF	TGTGCCAGCAAGGGACAGCAGAACACCGGGGAGCTGTTTTTT
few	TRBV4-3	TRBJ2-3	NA	CASSRGLLGVRDTQYF	TGCGCCAGCAGCCGGGGGCTACTCGGGGTCAGGGATACGCAGTATTTT
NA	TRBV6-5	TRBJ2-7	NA	CASRKNRDNSYEQYF	TGTGCCAGCAGGAAAAACAGGGATAACTCCTACGAGCAGTACTTC
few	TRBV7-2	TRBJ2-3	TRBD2	CASSLRLRGGGTDTQYF	TGTGCCAGCAGCTTACGGTTGCGGGGGGGTGGCACAGATACGCAGTATTTT
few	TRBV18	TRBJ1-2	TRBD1	CASSPQGAYGYTF	TGTGCCAGCTCACCACAGGGGGCCTATGGCTACACCTTC
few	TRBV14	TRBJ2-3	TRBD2	CASSPLGSGGAITDTQYF	TGTGCCAGCAGCCCTCTGGGTAGCGGGGGCGCGATCACAGATACGCAGTATTTT
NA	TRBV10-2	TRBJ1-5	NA	CASRRGVGQPQHF	TGCGCCAGCAGGAGGGGGGTGGGTCAGCCCCAGCATTTT
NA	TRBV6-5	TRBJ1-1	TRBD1	CASTHGQGNTEAFF	TGTGCCAGCACCCACGGACAGGGGAACACTGAAGCTTTCTTT
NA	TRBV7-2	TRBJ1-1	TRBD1	CASSRQGYTEAFF	TGTGCCAGCAGCCGACAGGGCTACACTGAAGCTTTCTTT
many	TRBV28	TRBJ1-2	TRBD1	CASSTGVYGYTF	TGTGCCAGCAGTACAGGGGTCTATGGCTACACCTTC
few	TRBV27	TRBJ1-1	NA	CASSLAIVSEAFF	TGTGCCAGCAGCTTAGCCATTGTTTCTGAAGCTTTCTTT
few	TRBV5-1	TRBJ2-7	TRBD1	CASSLTGDSEQYF	TGCGCCAGCAGCTTGACAGGGGATTCCGAGCAGTACTTC
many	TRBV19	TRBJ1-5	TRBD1	CASRPTGAGNQPQHF	TGTGCCAGTAGACCGACAGGGGCGGGCAATCAGCCCCAGCATTTT
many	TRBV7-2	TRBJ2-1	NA	CASSTLLGFYNEQFF	TGTGCCAGCAGCACATTACTGGGATTTTACAATGAGCAGTTCTTC
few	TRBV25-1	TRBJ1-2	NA	CASRMGGLNYGYTF	TGTGCCAGCAGAATGGGGGGTTTAAACTATGGCTACACCTTC
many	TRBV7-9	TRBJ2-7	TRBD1	CASSLWTGMSYEQYF	TGTGCCAGCAGCCTCTGGACAGGGATGTCCTACGAGCAGTACTTC
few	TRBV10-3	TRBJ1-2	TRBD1	CAISVRQGDYGYTF	TGTGCCATCAGCGTTCGACAGGGGGACTATGGCTACACCTTC
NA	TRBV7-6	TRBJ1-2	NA	CASSLEARRNYGYTF	TGTGCCAGCAGCTTAGAGGCCAGGAGGAACTATGGCTACACCTTC
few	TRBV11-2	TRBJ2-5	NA	CASSFLTQETQYF	TGTGCCAGCAGCTTCCTGACTCAAGAGACCCAGTACTTC
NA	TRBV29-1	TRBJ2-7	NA	CSVVGQGTDEQYF	TGCAGCGTTGTTGGCCAGGGTACCGACGAGCAGTACTTC
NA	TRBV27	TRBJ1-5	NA	CASSLFFSRISNQPQHF	TGTGCCAGCAGTTTATTTTTCTCCCGGATAAGCAATCAGCCCCAGCATTTT
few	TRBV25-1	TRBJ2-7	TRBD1	CASGKTTGITYEQYF	TGTGCCAGCGGGAAAACGACAGGGATCACCTACGAGCAGTACTTC
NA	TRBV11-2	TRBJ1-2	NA	CASSRDIHFYGYTF	TGTGCCAGCAGCCGGGACATACACTTCTATGGCTACACCTTC
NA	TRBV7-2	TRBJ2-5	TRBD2	CASSFSAGGSETQYF	TGTGCCAGCAGCTTTTCGGCGGGGGGGTCAGAGACCCAGTACTTC
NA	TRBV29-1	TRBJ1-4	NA	CSVPGSGNEKLFF	TGCAGCGTACCCGGGTCAGGGAATGAAAAACTGTTTTTT
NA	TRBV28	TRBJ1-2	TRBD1	CASSPGTGGYYGYTF	TGTGCCAGCAGCCCCGGGACAGGGGGCTACTATGGCTACACCTTC
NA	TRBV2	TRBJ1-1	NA	CASSELAEAFF	TGTGCCAGCAGTGAGCTCGCTGAAGCTTTCTTT
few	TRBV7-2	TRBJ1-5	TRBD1	CASSFDRAPNQPQHF	TGTGCCAGCAGCTTCGACAGGGCGCCGAATCAGCCCCAGCATTTT
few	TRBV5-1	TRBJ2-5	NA	CASSAPGGEETQYF	TGCGCCAGCAGCGCCCCGGGCGGGGAAGAGACCCAGTACTTC
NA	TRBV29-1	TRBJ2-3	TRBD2	CSVEDRAGGSTDTQYF	TGCAGCGTTGAGGATAGGGCGGGGGGTAGCACAGATACGCAGTATTTT
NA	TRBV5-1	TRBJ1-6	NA	CASSPFQGGDSPLHF	TGCGCCAGCAGCCCGTTCCAGGGTGGGGATTCACCCCTCCACTTT
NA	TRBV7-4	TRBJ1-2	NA	CARSLLLAPLDWPYGYTF	TGTGCCAGAAGCTTGTTGCTGGCGCCCCTGGACTGGCCGTATGGCTACACCTTC
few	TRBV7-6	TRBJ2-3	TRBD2	CASSLVVSGDFTDTQYF	TGTGCCAGCAGCTTAGTGGTTAGCGGGGACTTCACAGATACGCAGTATTTT
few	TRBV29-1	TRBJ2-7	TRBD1	CSVERTGSSEQYF	TGCAGCGTTGAGCGGACAGGGAGTTCCGAGCAGTACTTC
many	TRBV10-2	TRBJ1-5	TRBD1	CASSGQGVGNQPQHF	TGCGCCAGCAGTGGACAGGGGGTCGGCAATCAGCCCCAGCATTTT
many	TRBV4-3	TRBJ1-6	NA	CASSRSHRALNSPLHF	TGCGCCAGCAGCCGCTCCCACCGTGCCCTCAATTCACCCCTCCACTTT